This entry lists 8 T cell receptor beta chains sequenced from one sample in a study of shared clonotypes between healthy human individuals. The method was immunoSEQ multiplex PCR; TCRdb's version includes in-frame clones alone and lacks a portion of them. The repertoire holds millions of clones, with 90% to 95% as singletons. The sequencing sample was made of naive CD4+ T cells sorted from blood. Stated subset: CD45RA+ positively selected. These TCRs come from a man younger than 30 in good health.

The J gene is TRBJ2-1, the V gene TRBV30; TRBD2 aligns across 10 bases. The germline gives CDR1 GTSNPN, CDR2 SVGIG (reference sequence). The J segment lost 7 bases and the V segment lost 2 bases, leaving 5 bases of the junction unmatched. The CDR3 is 14 amino acids. In DNA form, the CDR3 reads TGTGCCTGGAGTCATGGACTAGCGGCTAATGAGCAGTTCTTC. Protein: CAWSHGLAANEQFF.

The rearrangement uses TRBV18 and TRBJ1-3; D gene ambiguous. Germline CDR1 reads KGHSH; CDR2 reads LQKENI. This CDR3 is built from 16 residues. Trimming pared 3 bases from V and 0 bases from J, leaving 12 bases between. CDR3 residues: CASSPMRAGSGNTIYF. The DNA of the CDR3 is TGTGCCAGCTCACCTATGCGGGCGGGCTCTGGAAACACCATATATTTT.

This chain uses TRBV4-1 with TRBJ2-1, with D possibly called TRBD1 or TRBD2 (5 bases each). The V end lost 3 bases, the J end lost 0 bases, and 12 bases lay between the germline ends. The CDR3 runs to 16 residues. Per germline, CDR1 MGHRA and CDR2 YSYEKL. The CDR3 sequence: CASSHGAVISYNEQFF. CDR3 DNA: TGCGCCAGCAGCCACGGGGCAGTGATCTCCTACAATGAGCAGTTCTTC.

This clone was found once. The chain carries TRBV10-1 and TRBJ2-3, with TRBD2 as a possible D gene (6 bases). The CDR3 is 15 amino acids. Germline CDR1 reads WNHNN; CDR2 reads SYGVQD (reference sequence). V was pared by 5 bases and J by 4 bases, with 16 bases between. CDR3 sequence (DNA): TGCGCCAGCAGTTTACTAGCCGGGAAGCCAGATACGCAGTATTTT. It translates to CASSLLAGKPDTQYF.

The chain employs TRBV10-2 and TRBJ2-4; 11 bases map to TRBD2. The CDR3 spans 13 residues. Looked up from germline, CDR1 is WSHSY and CDR2 is SAAADI. Losses at the gene ends were 7 bases for V and 5 bases for J; bases not matched to a gene: 1. This chain's CDR3 is CASKTSGENIQYF. CDR3 sequence (DNA): TGCGCCAGCAAGACTAGCGGGGAAAACATTCAGTACTTC.

The V call is TRBV7-9, the J call TRBJ2-1; 8 bases line up with TRBD1. Trimming removed 10 bases from V and 2 bases from J; junction bases left unmatched: 19. Germline V gene sequence: CDR1 SEHNR, CDR2 FQNEAQ (reference sequence). The CDR3 extends over 18 amino acids. In DNA, the CDR3 is TGTGCCATCCCGTCACCCGGGACAGGTCGTTTGGCCTACAATGAGCAGTTCTTC. It yields the protein CAIPSPGTGRLAYNEQFF.

This rearrangement joins TRBV5-1 to TRBJ2-7; D perhaps matches TRBD1 (5 bases). The CDR3 length is 14 residues. Looked up from germline, CDR1 is SGHRS and CDR2 is YFSETQ. Between the trimmed V and J ends, which lost 4 bases and 0 bases, there was a span of 11 bases. DNA of the CDR3: TGCGCCAGCAGCCCGGACACGAGCTCCTACGAGCAGTACTTC. Encoded protein: CASSPDTSSYEQYF.

This clone was detected once. This chain uses TRBV6-6 with TRBJ1-2, with D perhaps matching TRBD1 (6 bases). CDR1 is MNHNY, CDR2 SVGAGI, per germline (reference sequence). The CDR3 sequence is 11 residues long. The germline V and J ends were trimmed by 10 bases and 2 bases, with 8 bases remaining between them. The CDR3 region has the DNA TGTGCCATCGGACAGAACTATGGCTACACCTTC. It specifies CAIGQNYGYTF.